One sample yielded the 32 T cell receptor beta chains listed below, sequenced in a study of beta chain features in type 1 diabetes. Study-wide results and limits: Moderate yet significant TCRB CDR3 shortening was seen in Type 1 diabetes patients in all four CD4+ subsets.

Their cognate antigens are unknown. The sequenced template was cDNA made from the entire isolated RNA. Clones were read by immunoSEQ multiplex PCR, and TCRdb kept only the in-frame ones, dropping some. The data contain approximately 160,000 clones, around 63% of them seen just once; the ten biggest clones take up approximately 0.09%. Material: naive CD4+ T cells from blood. The origin of the receptors is a young man with type 1 diabetes.

CDR3 region: CASSQDGPANSGANVLTF. The CDR3 DNA follows: TGCGCCAGCAGCCAAGACGGGCCAGCTAACTCTGGGGCCAACGTCCTGACTTTC. The rearrangement links TRBV4-3 to TRBJ2-6; unclear D gene. The V and J ends lost 0 bases and 0 bases respectively, with 12 bases between them. The CDR3 extends over 18 amino acids. Germline CDR1 LGHNA, CDR2 YSLEER.

The chain recombines TRBV9 with TRBJ2-1; D not certain. The CDR3 length is 14 residues. Between the trimmed V and J ends, which lost 0 bases and 6 bases, there was a span of 10 bases. The germline gives CDR1 SGDLS, CDR2 YYNGEE. The CDR3 DNA is TGTGCCAGCAGCGTAGCTGATATTGCCAATGAGCAGTTCTTC. Translated: CASSVADIANEQFF.

The chain employs TRBV19 and TRBJ2-7, with D possibly being TRBD1 or TRBD2 (5 bases each). Germline CDR1 and CDR2: LNHDA and SQIVND (reference sequence). CDR3 length: 13 amino acids. V lost 6 bases and J lost 3, with 12 bases in between. CDR3 amino acids: CASRTPGGYEQYF. The CDR3, as DNA: TGTGCCAGTAGAACGCCTGGGGGCTACGAGCAGTACTTC.

The rearrangement links TRBV10-3 to TRBJ2-5; D not certain. Germline assignment: CDR1 ENHRY and CDR2 SYGVKD. Trimming took off 4 bases at V and 4 bases at J, with 10 bases between the two ends. The CDR3 runs to 13 residues. Here the CDR3 reads CAISVGVSETQYF. The CDR3 region has the DNA TGTGCCATCAGTGTCGGCGTTTCAGAGACCCAGTACTTC.

The V gene is TRBV7-9, the J gene TRBJ2-4; 8 positions agree with TRBD2. The length of the CDR3 is 15 residues. Unmatched junction bases numbered 5, after V lost 1 base and J lost 6 bases. CDR1 and CDR2 from the germline V gene are SEHNR and FQNEAQ (reference sequence). The CDR3 loop reads CASSLEAGVGNIQYF. The DNA for the CDR3 is TGTGCCAGCAGCTTAGAAGCGGGGGTAGGAAACATTCAGTACTTC.

This clone was counted once. The J gene is TRBJ2-3, the V gene TRBV7-2; possible D gene TRBD2, 6 bases. V was clipped by 3 bases and J by 3 bases, with 13 bases between them. Germline-derived CDR1 and CDR2 are SGHTA and FQGNSA. This CDR3 spans 15 amino acids. As DNA, the CDR3 is TGTGCCAGCAGCTTTGGCGGGGAAATTACAGATACGCAGTATTTT. It translates to CASSFGGEITDTQYF.

The chain recombines TRBV9 with TRBJ1-3; D is ambiguous. This CDR3 region has 14 residues. Germline V CDR1 and CDR2: SGDLS, YYNGEE. Trimming stripped 4 bases from V and 2 bases from J, with 10 bases between. The CDR3 DNA is TGTGCCAGCAGCCCCCTTGGCACTGGAAACACCATATATTTT. This translates into CASSPLGTGNTIYF.

The rearrangement uses TRBV29-1 and TRBJ2-3; either TRBD1 or TRBD2 may supply D (5 bases each). The V gene's germline CDR1 is SQVTM and CDR2 ANQGSEA. The ends were cut back, 4 bases at V and 7 bases at J, with 15 bases in the middle. This CDR3 has 13 amino acids. CDR3 loop: CSVGETDYYTQYF. The CDR3 DNA sequence: TGCAGCGTTGGTGAGACAGACTATTATACGCAGTATTTT.

V is TRBV6-6 and J is TRBJ1-1, with D perhaps matching TRBD1 (5 bases). The CDR3 is 14 amino acids. Trimming left V 2 bases short and J 5 bases short, with 12 bases between. Germline CDR1 MNHNY, CDR2 SVGAGI (reference sequence). The CDR3 nucleotides are TGTGCCAGCAGTTACGATGGCAGGGTAACTGAAGCTTTCTTT. This codes for CASSYDGRVTEAFF.

The V call is TRBV2, the J call TRBJ2-3; 7 positions match TRBD1. Trimming cost V 5 bases and J 4 bases; bases outside gene matches: 12. The CDR3 covers 16 residues. Germline CDR1 and CDR2: SNHLY and FYNNEI. The CDR3 sequence is CASSQGTAKGADTQYF. CDR3 DNA sequence: TGTGCCAGCAGTCAAGGGACAGCAAAAGGGGCAGATACGCAGTATTTT.

This clone was picked up a small number of times. J is TRBJ2-7 and V is TRBV30; D unclear. Trimming cost V 5 bases and J 0 bases, with 8 bases left between them. The CDR3 has 12 amino acids. The germline V gene has CDR1 GTSNPN and CDR2 SVGIG (reference sequence). The CDR3 bases are TGTGCCTGGGACAAAGACTCCTACGAGCAGTACTTC. Its protein product is CAWDKDSYEQYF.

This chain joins TRBV30 and TRBJ1-2; the D gene is possibly TRBD1 (5 bases). The length of the CDR3 is 14 residues. Trimming took 2 bases from V and 2 from J, leaving 12 bases between them. Germline V gene sequence: CDR1 GTSNPN, CDR2 SVGIG (reference sequence). CDR3 loop: CAWSTAGRNYGYTF. The CDR3 coding sequence is TGTGCCTGGAGTACGGCAGGGCGGAACTATGGCTACACCTTC. Together with reference TRBV30 and TRBJ1-2, the CDR3 gives the full variable domain: SQTIHQWPATLVQPVGSPLSLECTVEGTSNPNLYWYRQAAGRGLQLLFYSVGIGQISSEVPQNLSASRPQDRQFILSSKKLLLSDSGFYLCAWSTAGRNYGYTFGSGTRLTVV.

This clone was observed a few times. This chain connects TRBV29-1 to TRBJ2-7; D is possibly TRBD2 (5 bases). Germline values: CDR1 SQVTM, CDR2 ANQGSEA. The V end lost 7 bases, the J end lost 5 bases, and 12 bases lay between the germline ends. The length of the CDR3 is 11 residues. CDR3 in DNA: TGCAGCGCCGCGGAGGCTCACGAGCAGTACTTC. It codes for CSAAEAHEQYF.

This clone appeared a few times. This chain connects TRBV7-2 to TRBJ1-4, with no clear D. V lost 5 bases, J lost 0 bases, and 7 bases lay in between. The CDR3 length is 14 residues. CDR1 and CDR2 (germline): SGHTA, FQGNSA. The DNA for the CDR3 is TGTGCCAGCAGCAAGGCCGCAACTAATGAAAAACTGTTTTTT. Protein sequence: CASSKAATNEKLFF.

V is TRBV4-3 and J is TRBJ2-4; D is undetermined. This CDR3 is built from 14 residues. The V end was cut by 0 bases, the J end by 0 bases, with 3 bases between. CDR1 and CDR2 from the germline V gene are LGHNA and YSLEER. Written as DNA, the CDR3 is TGCGCCAGCAGCCAAGATATAGCCAAAAACATTCAGTACTTC. Protein product: CASSQDIAKNIQYF.

The rearrangement joins TRBV5-1 to TRBJ2-5; D is perhaps TRBD2 (6 bases). This CDR3 contains 14 residues. Trimming removed 5 bases at V and 7 bases at J, with 18 bases between. Germline CDR1 and CDR2: SGHRS and YFSETQ. The CDR3 DNA reads TGCGCCAGCAGTTCACCGGAGGGTCCAGGGACCCAGTACTTC. Translation: CASSSPEGPGTQYF.

The V and J genes are TRBV30 and TRBJ2-4; D might be TRBD2 (6 bases). The CDR3 extends over 14 amino acids. Germline CDR1 GTSNPN, CDR2 SVGIG (reference sequence). The V and J ends lost 0 bases and 3 bases respectively, with 9 bases between them. Here the CDR3 DNA reads TGTGCCTGGAGTGTAGTCGGGGGCAAAAACATTCAGTACTTC. This codes for CAWSVVGGKNIQYF.

V usage is TRBV6-5 and J usage is TRBJ2-3; weak D call: TRBD1 (6 bases). V dropped 7 bases and J dropped 0 bases, with 11 bases sitting between them. Germline V lookup: CDR1 MNHEY, CDR2 SVGAGI. The CDR3 sequence is 14 residues long. CDR3 region: CASMWTASTDTQYF. The CDR3 DNA follows: TGTGCCAGCATGTGGACAGCTAGCACAGATACGCAGTATTTT.

The gene calls are TRBV29-1 and TRBJ2-7, with unresolved D. Trimming removed 6 bases from V and 2 bases from J, with 11 bases in between. This CDR3 is built from 12 residues. CDR1 and CDR2 (germline): SQVTM, ANQGSEA. CDR3 nucleotides: TGCAGCGTCGCCGGGCCTCCCTACGAGCAGTACTTC. As protein: CSVAGPPYEQYF.

The chain couples TRBV4-1 to TRBJ2-7; D ambiguous. V was shortened by 2 bases and J by 5 bases, with 13 bases between the two germline ends. Germline V lookup: CDR1 MGHRA, CDR2 YSYEKL. The CDR3 contains 14 residues. The chain's CDR3 is CASSQPTETHEQYF. CDR3 nucleotides: TGCGCCAGCAGCCAACCTACAGAAACACACGAGCAGTACTTC.

This clone has a handful of counts. V and J are TRBV29-1 and TRBJ2-7, with D possibly being TRBD1 (6 bases). In germline, CDR1 is SQVTM, CDR2 ANQGSEA. Trimming removed 7 bases from V and 5 bases from J, with 12 bases in between. The CDR3 extends over 11 amino acids. DNA of the CDR3: TGCAGCGCCACAGGGCGCAACGAGCAGTACTTC. Residues: CSATGRNEQYF.

The chain employs TRBV9 and TRBJ2-7; D may be TRBD1 (6 bases). This CDR3 has 14 residues. V was trimmed by 0 bases and J by 3 bases, leaving 10 bases between them. CDR1 and CDR2 from the germline V gene are SGDLS and YYNGEE. The CDR3 loop is CASSVGPGVYEQYF. The CDR3 DNA sequence: TGTGCCAGCAGCGTAGGTCCAGGGGTCTACGAGCAGTACTTC.

The CDR3 loop is CAWGPNYNEQFF. The CDR3 DNA sequence: TGTGCCTGGGGGCCTAACTACAATGAGCAGTTCTTC. The gene calls are TRBV30 and TRBJ2-1; D unclear. Germline V CDR1 and CDR2: GTSNPN, SVGIG (reference sequence). The CDR3 totals 12 residues. V was pared by 5 bases and J by 3 bases, with 8 bases between.

This clone was seen a handful of times. The rearrangement joins TRBV15 to TRBJ1-4; 7 bases agree with TRBD1. V trimming: 4 bases; J trimming: 6 bases; junction bases outside the gene matches: 8. The CDR3 covers 15 residues. Germline V gives CDR1 LNHNV, CDR2 YYDKDF (reference sequence). This chain's CDR3 is CATSISGTADEKLFF. Here the CDR3 DNA reads TGTGCCACCAGCATATCCGGGACAGCAGATGAAAAACTGTTTTTT.

The V call is TRBV10-3, the J call TRBJ2-7, with a tentative D call TRBD2 (5 bases). V shed 10 bases and J shed 7 bases, with 20 bases lying between them. The germline V gene encodes CDR1 ENHRY and CDR2 SYGVKD. The CDR3 consists of 13 residues. CDR3 region: CATAYEEAEEQYF. For the CDR3, the DNA is TGTGCCACCGCGTACGAGGAGGCGGAGGAGCAGTACTTC.

This chain joins TRBV6-1 and TRBJ1-5; the D gene is possibly TRBD1 (6 bases). Trimming took 6 bases from V and 2 from J, leaving 14 bases between them. The CDR3 runs 15 residues. Germline CDR1 reads MNHNS; CDR2 reads SASEGT. CDR3 protein: CASSLFRQGNQPQHF. Written as DNA, the CDR3 is TGTGCCAGCAGCTTATTCCGACAGGGCAATCAGCCCCAGCATTTT.

The chain carries TRBV2 and TRBJ2-5; D perhaps matches TRBD1 (5 bases). Germline CDR1 reads SNHLY; CDR2 reads FYNNEI. With 7 bases removed from V and 5 bases from J, the gap between germline ends came to 5 bases. This CDR3 has 10 amino acids. CDR3 protein: CASTGETQYF. The DNA for the CDR3 is TGTGCCAGCACAGGGGAGACCCAGTACTTC.

CDR3 region: CASSLRGNEQFF. The CDR3 DNA reads as TGTGCCAGCAGCCTCCGAGGCAATGAGCAGTTCTTC. The chain uses TRBV9 and TRBJ2-1; no clear D. Germline values: CDR1 SGDLS, CDR2 YYNGEE. There are 12 residues in the CDR3. Trimming left V 4 bases short and J 6 bases short, with 8 bases between. The complete variable domain, with remaining parts taken from reference TRBV9 and TRBJ2-1, reads DSGVTQTPKHLITATGQRVTLRCSPRSGDLSVYWYQQSLDQGLQFLIQYYNGEERAKGNILERFSAQQFPDLHSELNLSSLELGDSALYFCASSLRGNEQFFGPGTRLTVL.

This clone was counted between two and nine times. The same CDR3 can be traced to other DNA sequences in this sample. The V gene is TRBV5-1, the J gene TRBJ2-3, with no clear D. Germline CDR1 and CDR2: SGHRS and YFSETQ. Trimming removed 0 bases from V and 5 bases from J, with 1 base in between. CDR3 length: 11 amino acids. This chain's CDR3 is CASSLGDTQYF. DNA of the CDR3: TGCGCCAGCAGCTTGGGAGATACGCAGTATTTT.

The genes are TRBV2 and TRBJ2-3, with D hard to call. Looked up from germline, CDR1 is SNHLY and CDR2 is FYNNEI. V was clipped by 2 bases and J by 1 base, with 13 bases between them. CDR3 size: 16 residues. Written as DNA, the CDR3 is TGTGCCAGCAGTGAATTAGTTACTGGGGGCACAGATACGCAGTATTTT. Its protein is CASSELVTGGTDTQYF.

V usage is TRBV29-1 and J usage is TRBJ1-1; 8 nucleotides match TRBD1. CDR3 length equals 12 residues. V gave up 4 bases and J gave up 7 bases; unmatched junction bases: 5. Per the germline V gene, CDR1 is SQVTM and CDR2 is ANQGSEA. The CDR3 reads CSVGQGIGEAFF. CDR3 sequence (DNA): TGCAGCGTTGGACAGGGGATCGGTGAAGCTTTCTTT.

This clone has only one observation. V gene TRBV29-1 combines with J gene TRBJ2-3; TRBD1 aligns across 7 bases. The CDR3 consists of 16 residues. V shed 4 bases and J 2 bases; nucleotides not matched to a gene: 12. Germline loops: CDR1 SQVTM, CDR2 ANQGSEA. CDR3 sequence reads: CSVGGTAHFYTDTQYF. CDR3 bases: TGCAGCGTTGGTGGGACAGCTCACTTTTACACAGATACGCAGTATTTT.